This TCR beta chain was observed in a study of cytomegalovirus exposure and HLA in healthy donors. Overall study results and limits: Certain sequence variants were highly shared and formed a cluster, and this cluster was likely a sequencing artifact. Later analysis associated a missense DCLRE1C variant with TCR beta V- and J-gene trimming.

The study ran its PCR with 60 Vbeta and 13 Jbeta primers. TCRdb's table, derived via immunoSEQ multiplex PCR, lists solely in-frame clones and lacks some. The sample shows roughly 200,000 clones, about four fifths of them seen only once. The germline V gene has CDR1 SNHLY and CDR2 FYNNEI. The CDR3 sequence is 17 residues long. V was cut by 2 bases and J by 4 bases, with 18 bases left in between. The donors gave bone marrow, and they were healthy. In the case of this clone: Its antigen is not known.

J is TRBJ2-4 and V is TRBV2; maybe TRBD2 (5 bases). The sequencing sample was made of PBMCs. This TCR came from a male donor in good health and CMV-seronegative. The CDR3 here is CASSEKAGTVGKNIQYF. The CDR3 bases are TGTGCCAGCAGTGAAAAGGCGGGCACGGTCGGGAAAAACATTCAGTACTTC. Variable domain in full (rest from reference TRBV2 and TRBJ2-4): EPEVTQTPSHQVTQMGQEVILRCVPISNHLYFYWYRQILGQKVEFLVSFYNNEISEKSEIFDDQFSVERPDGSNFTLKIRSTKLEDSAMYFCASSEKAGTVGKNIQYFGAGTRLSVL.